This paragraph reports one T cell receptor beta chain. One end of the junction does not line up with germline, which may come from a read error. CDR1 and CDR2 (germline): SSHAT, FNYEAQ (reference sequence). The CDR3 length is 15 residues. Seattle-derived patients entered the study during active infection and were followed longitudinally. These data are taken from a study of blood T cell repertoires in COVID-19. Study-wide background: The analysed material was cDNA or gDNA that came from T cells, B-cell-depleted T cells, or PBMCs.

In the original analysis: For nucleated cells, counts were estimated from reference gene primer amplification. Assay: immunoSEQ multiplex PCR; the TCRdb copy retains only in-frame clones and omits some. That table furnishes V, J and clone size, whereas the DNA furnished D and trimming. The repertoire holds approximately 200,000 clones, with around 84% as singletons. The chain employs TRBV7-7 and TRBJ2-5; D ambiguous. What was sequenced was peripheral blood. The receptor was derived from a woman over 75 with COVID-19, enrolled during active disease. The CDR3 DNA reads TGTGCTAGCAGCTTTGGGTTGCAGGAACAAGAGACCCAGTACTTC. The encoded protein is CASSFGLQEQETQYF.